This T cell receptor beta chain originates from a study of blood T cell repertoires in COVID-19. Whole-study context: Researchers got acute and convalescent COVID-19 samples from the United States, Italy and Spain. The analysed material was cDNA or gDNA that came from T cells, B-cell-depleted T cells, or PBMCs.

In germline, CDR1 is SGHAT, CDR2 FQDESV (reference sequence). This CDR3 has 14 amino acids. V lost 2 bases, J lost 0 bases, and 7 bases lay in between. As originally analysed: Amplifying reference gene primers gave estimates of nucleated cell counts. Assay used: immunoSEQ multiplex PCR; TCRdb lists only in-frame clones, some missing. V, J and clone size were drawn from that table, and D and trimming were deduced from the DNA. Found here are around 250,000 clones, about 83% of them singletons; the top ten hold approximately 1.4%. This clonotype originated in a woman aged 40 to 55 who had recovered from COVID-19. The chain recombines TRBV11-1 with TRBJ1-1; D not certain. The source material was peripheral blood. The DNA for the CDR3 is TGTGCCAGCAGCTTATCACAGATGAACACTGAAGCTTTCTTT. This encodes CASSLSQMNTEAFF.